A selection of T cell receptor beta chains follows, all from one sample in a study of blood T cells in healthy people across ages. TCRdb re-analysed the 5' RACE reads in MiXCR, keeping a single row per CDR3 protein. The sample holds roughly 1.6 million distinct CDR3 sequences; 30% to 35% are singletons and the top ten take around 11%. The specimen sequenced was blood. The receptor source for this set is a woman under 40 in good health. CDR3s include the opening cysteine and the closing phenylalanine or tryptophan. The order of the fields is J gene, V gene, D gene, clone size, CDR3 DNA, CDR3 protein. The D gene is left open where the match is weak. For some rows the clone size is stated as once, few or many, or as a class when expanded; others skip it.

J: TRBJ2-1
V: TRBV2
D: TRBD2
size: once
DNA: TGTGCCAGCACCGGGACTAGCGGTGATGAGCAGTTCTTC
CDR3: CASTGTSGDEQFF

J: TRBJ2-5
V: TRBV6-5
D: .
size: .
DNA: TGTGCCAGCAGTTTCCGGGACGGATCCCAAGAGACCCAGTACTTC
CDR3: CASSFRDGSQETQYF

J: TRBJ2-3
V: TRBV20-1
D: TRBD1
size: few
DNA: TGCAGTGCTACCGATGGGGGACAGGGGACAGATACGCAGTATTTT
CDR3: CSATDGGQGTDTQYF

J: TRBJ1-3
V: TRBV13
D: .
size: few
DNA: TGTGCCAGCAGCTCCGGGACCTTGTCTGGAAACACCATATATTTT
CDR3: CASSSGTLSGNTIYF

J: TRBJ2-5
V: TRBV12-3/TRBV12-4
D: TRBD1
size: .
DNA: TGTGCCAGCAGTTTTTGGGACAGCCAAGAGACCCAGTACTTC
CDR3: CASSFWDSQETQYF

J: TRBJ2-1
V: TRBV5-1
D: TRBD1
size: few
DNA: TGCGCCAGCAGCTTGGTTGGGACAGGGGAGGTTGAGCAGTTCTTC
CDR3: CASSLVGTGEVEQFF

J: TRBJ2-5
V: TRBV20-1
D: TRBD2
size: .
DNA: TGCAGTGCTAGAAATCTGGCTAGCGGGTCTGAAGAGACCCAGTACTTC
CDR3: CSARNLASGSEETQYF

J: TRBJ1-2
V: TRBV27
D: TRBD1
size: .
DNA: TGTGCCAGCAGTTCCACCACCCTTACCGGGGACAGAGAACGAGGCTACACCTTC
CDR3: CASSSTTLTGDRERGYTF

J: TRBJ2-7
V: TRBV2
D: TRBD1
size: .
DNA: TGTGCCAGCAGAACGCGAAAGGGGGCGGATAACGAGCAGTACTTC
CDR3: CASRTRKGADNEQYF

J: TRBJ1-4
V: TRBV4-1
D: .
size: few
DNA: TGCGCCAGCAGCCAAATAGGGGGGGTAGAGGAAAAACTGTTTTTT
CDR3: CASSQIGGVEEKLFF

J: TRBJ1-6
V: TRBV20-1
D: .
size: .
DNA: TGCAGTGCTAGAGATAAAGGGCTGGTGAATTCACCCCTCCACTTT
CDR3: CSARDKGLVNSPLHF

J: TRBJ2-7
V: TRBV18
D: .
size: .
DNA: TGTGCCAGCTCACCTCGCCGGGACTCCCTTGGAGGTTCGACGGACGAGCAGTACTTC
CDR3: CASSPRRDSLGGSTDEQYF

J: TRBJ1-4
V: TRBV19
D: .
size: .
DNA: TGTGCCAGTAGTCCCTCTGGGACGACGGATCTAAGTGAAAAACTGTTTTTT
CDR3: CASSPSGTTDLSEKLFF

J: TRBJ2-5
V: TRBV15
D: .
size: .
DNA: TGTGCCACCAGCAGAGAACTGTCAAGGCAGGAGACCCAGTACTTC
CDR3: CATSRELSRQETQYF

J: TRBJ1-1
V: TRBV2
D: .
size: .
DNA: TGTGCCAGCAGGACCTCGCGGGGGTTCGGGGCTTTCTTT
CDR3: CASRTSRGFGAFF

J: TRBJ2-5
V: TRBV20-1
D: .
size: few
DNA: TGCAGTGCTAGGGAAGTAACGGGAACAGGGACAGAGACCCAGTACTTC
CDR3: CSAREVTGTGTETQYF

J: TRBJ1-5
V: TRBV20-1
D: TRBD1
size: .
DNA: TGCAGTGCTATAACCGCCGGGACAGGGAGTCAGCCCCAGCATTTT
CDR3: CSAITAGTGSQPQHF

J: TRBJ2-2
V: TRBV29-1
D: .
size: .
DNA: TGCAGCGTAATTGACAGTAGCCCCGGGGAGCTGTTTTTT
CDR3: CSVIDSSPGELFF

J: TRBJ2-5
V: TRBV5-6
D: TRBD2
size: .
DNA: TGTGCCAGCAGCTTGGCCTCTCGGACTAGCGGAGAGACCCAGTACTTC
CDR3: CASSLASRTSGETQYF

J: TRBJ2-1
V: TRBV20-1
D: .
size: .
DNA: TGCAGTGCTAACCCGGGAATCTACAATGAGCAGTTCTTC
CDR3: CSANPGIYNEQFF

J: TRBJ2-5
V: TRBV5-8
D: TRBD1
size: .
DNA: TGTGCCAGCAGGTTGCCGGGACAGGGGGTCCAAGAGACCCAGTACTTC
CDR3: CASRLPGQGVQETQYF

J: TRBJ1-1
V: TRBV7-9
D: .
size: few
DNA: TGTGCCAGCAGCCCCTTCCGAGGGAAGAGGGTAGGGGCTTTCTTT
CDR3: CASSPFRGKRVGAFF

J: TRBJ1-2
V: TRBV11-2
D: TRBD1
size: .
DNA: TGTGCCAGCAGCCGACAAGTTACAGGGGGCGACTATGGCTACACCTTC
CDR3: CASSRQVTGGDYGYTF

J: TRBJ1-1
V: TRBV29-1
D: .
size: few
DNA: TGCAGCGTCGAGGGGGGGGATGGGGGAACCGCTGAAGCTTTCTTT
CDR3: CSVEGGDGGTAEAFF

J: TRBJ2-5
V: TRBV4-1
D: .
size: few
DNA: TGCGCCAGCAGCCAAGATGTGTCAGGCGCGACCCAGTACTTC
CDR3: CASSQDVSGATQYF

J: TRBJ2-1
V: TRBV5-5
D: TRBD1
size: .
DNA: TGTGCCAGCAGCTTGTGGCGACTGACAGGGAACGAGCAGTTCTTC
CDR3: CASSLWRLTGNEQFF

J: TRBJ1-4
V: TRBV6-1
D: TRBD1
size: .
DNA: TGTGCCAGCAGTGCTTACAGGGGCGGTGGTGAAAAACTGTTTTTT
CDR3: CASSAYRGGGEKLFF

J: TRBJ2-5
V: TRBV20-1
D: TRBD1
size: few
DNA: TGCAGGACAGGGTCGGGAGAGACCCAGTACTTC
CDR3: CRTGSGETQYF

J: TRBJ2-1
V: TRBV19
D: TRBD2
size: .
DNA: TGTGCCAGTAGCCTCATACTAGCGGGAGAAGACAATGAGCAGTTCTTC
CDR3: CASSLILAGEDNEQFF

J: TRBJ2-5
V: TRBV20-1
D: .
size: few
DNA: TGCAGTGCTAGAGCTGAGGGAACCCTCCCCGGGGAGACCCAGTACTTC
CDR3: CSARAEGTLPGETQYF

J: TRBJ1-2
V: TRBV6-5
D: .
size: few
DNA: TGTGCCAGCAGTTCAGCCTCTGGGGATGGCTACACCTTC
CDR3: CASSSASGDGYTF

J: TRBJ1-2
V: TRBV7-2
D: .
size: .
DNA: TGTGCCAGCAGGTTCACCAGGTGGGCCAAGGGGGAAGGCTACACCTTC
CDR3: CASRFTRWAKGEGYTF

J: TRBJ2-1
V: TRBV5-5
D: .
size: many
DNA: TGTGCCAGCAGCTTCTTGAAGACCTCCTACAATGAGCAGTTCTTC
CDR3: CASSFLKTSYNEQFF

J: TRBJ1-5
V: TRBV4-1
D: TRBD1
size: .
DNA: TGCGCCAGCAGCTCTGACAGGGCCGGCAATCAGCCCCAGCATTTT
CDR3: CASSSDRAGNQPQHF

J: TRBJ2-3
V: TRBV12-3/TRBV12-4
D: .
size: .
DNA: TGTGCCAGCGGCAGGAGGCAGGGTTCAGATGCGCAGTATTTT
CDR3: CASGRRQGSDAQYF

J: TRBJ2-1
V: TRBV20-1
D: .
size: .
DNA: TGCAGTGCCAAGTCGGGACTCCCCAATGAGCAGTTCTTC
CDR3: CSAKSGLPNEQFF

J: TRBJ1-1
V: TRBV6-2/TRBV6-3
D: .
size: .
DNA: TGTGCCAGCAGCTCCGACGGGAAGAACACTGAAGCTTTCTTT
CDR3: CASSSDGKNTEAFF

J: TRBJ2-7
V: TRBV7-2
D: TRBD2
size: .
DNA: TGTGCCAGCAGCGCTCAGCGGGGTGACTCCTACGAGCAGTACTTC
CDR3: CASSAQRGDSYEQYF

J: TRBJ1-2
V: TRBV9
D: .
size: few
DNA: TGTGCCAGCAGCCCGCATACAGGAGCCTATGGCTACACCTTC
CDR3: CASSPHTGAYGYTF

J: TRBJ2-7
V: TRBV7-8
D: TRBD1
size: .
DNA: TGTGCCAGCAGGGGACAGGGAGGCATAAGAAGCGAGCAGTACTTC
CDR3: CASRGQGGIRSEQYF

J: TRBJ2-2
V: TRBV20-1
D: TRBD2
size: .
DNA: TGCAGTGCCGTAGCGGGGGGTAACACCGGGGAGCTGTTTTTT
CDR3: CSAVAGGNTGELFF

J: TRBJ2-5
V: TRBV5-1
D: TRBD1
size: .
DNA: TGCGCCAGCAGGACAGGGGTAGGGGAGACCCAGTACTTC
CDR3: CASRTGVGETQYF